This paragraph reports one TCR beta chain. Its antigen is unidentified. Unmatched junction bases numbered 10, after V lost 6 bases and J lost 2 bases. The length of the CDR3 is 15 residues. Germline lookup yields CDR1 MNHNS and CDR2 SASEGT. The source material, RNA transcripts, was used to amplify TCR beta CDR3 regions. Primed by the HTBI set, a first-round RT-PCR was run on the TCR CDR3. TCRdb re-called the multiplex PCR reads with MiXCR, one entry per CDR3 protein. The sample records approximately 370,000 distinct CDR3 sequences, about 17% being singletons. The data originate from a study of T cells in Graves' hyperthyroidism and ophthalmopathy. Study observations and caveats: A 13 V-J model separated ophthalmopathy from stable hyperthyroidism.

Exclusions: uncontrolled infection, other autoimmune disease, pregnancy, lactation. The gene calls are TRBV6-1 and TRBJ2-7; 7 nucleotides align to TRBD1. This TCR was recovered from a woman aged 30 to 39 with Graves' hyperthyroidism that later progressed to Graves' ophthalmopathy. Sequenced sample: blood. The CDR3 sequence is CASSLGFGTAYEQYF. The CDR3 DNA is TGTGCCAGCAGCCTCGGGTTCGGGACAGCCTACGAGCAGTACTTC.